These 8 T cell receptor beta chains were all obtained from the same sample, sequenced in a study of post-analysis software for immune sequencing data. Study conclusions and caveats: Relative to controls, patients had 5 or 6 TRBV segments at higher frequency, with TRBV5-6, TRBV5-1 and TRBV20-1 among these.

cDNA libraries for TCR beta contained unique molecular identifiers. Each CDR3 protein gets one entry after TCRdb re-called the PCR reads with MiXCR. The sample records 750,000 to 900,000 distinct CDR3 sequences, approximately 44% being singletons. These receptors have no identified antigens. The source material was blood. Every receptor here comes from a girl aged 10-17 years with multiple sclerosis.

The gene calls are TRBV6-1 and TRBJ1-1; D unclear. The V and J ends lost 5 bases and 3 bases respectively, with 16 bases between them. The CDR3 is 15 residues long. From germline, CDR1 is MNHNS and CDR2 SASEGT. The CDR3 DNA reads TGTGCCAGCAGTATGCGCCCTCTGATTGACACTGAAGCTTTCTTT. It specifies CASSMRPLIDTEAFF.

Remarks on this clonotype: The conserved phenylalanine or tryptophan normally closing the CDR3 is absent here, so this likely arose from a read error. V gene TRBV5-1 combines with J gene TRBJ2-2, with TRBD1 matching 8 bases. J gave up 4 bases and V 2 bases, and 4 bases lay outside the gene matches. The CDR3 has 15 amino acids. CDR1 and CDR2 (germline): SGHRS, YFSETQ. CDR3 loop: CASSFGTGRTGELFL. As DNA, the CDR3 is TGCGCCAGCAGCTTCGGGACAGGACGCACCGGGGAGCTGTTTTTG.

This clonotype has only a few counts. This chain uses TRBV15 with TRBJ2-4; D gene unclear. This CDR3 is built from 15 residues. V lost 0 bases and J lost 0, with 6 bases in between. Germline CDR1 and CDR2: LNHNV and YYDKDF (reference sequence). CDR3 bases: TGTGCCACCAGCAGAGATACGGCAGCCAAAAACATTCAGTACTTC. Protein: CATSRDTAAKNIQYF. Combining the CDR3 with reference TRBV15 and TRBJ2-4 gives the whole variable domain DAMVIQNPRYQVTQFGKPVTLSCSQTLNHNVMYWYQQKSSQAPKLLFHYYDKDFNNEADTPDNFQSRRPNTSFCFLDIRSPGLGDTAMYLCATSRDTAAKNIQYFGAGTRLSVL.

This sequence joins TRBV29-1 and TRBJ2-7, with D perhaps given as TRBD1 or TRBD2 (5 bases each). Germline V gene sequence: CDR1 SQVTM, CDR2 ANQGSEA. The CDR3 sequence is 13 residues long. The V and J ends lost 4 bases and 7 bases respectively, with 17 bases between them. This CDR3 is CSVGTRDTGEQYF. The CDR3 DNA reads as TGCAGCGTTGGTACCAGGGATACGGGGGAGCAGTACTTC.

This sequence joins TRBV13 and TRBJ2-3; D gene uncertain. The CDR3 covers 16 residues. Germline assignment: CDR1 PRHDT and CDR2 FYEKMQ (reference sequence). V was pared by 0 bases and J by 3 bases, with 13 bases between. CDR3 DNA sequence: TGTGCCAGCAGCTTAGGATTAGGAGTGGGGACAGATACGCAGTATTTT. Protein: CASSLGLGVGTDTQYF.

The chain joins TRBV20-1 to TRBJ2-1; D gene uncertain. This CDR3 has 13 residues. Trimming pared 1 base from V and 6 bases from J, leaving 10 bases between. Looked up from germline, CDR1 is DFQATT and CDR2 is SNEGSKA (reference sequence). The CDR3 bases are TGCAGTGCTAGAGTCATACAGATCAATGAGCAGTTCTTC. Its translation: CSARVIQINEQFF.

The V gene is TRBV29-1, the J gene TRBJ2-3; 11 nucleotides line up with TRBD2. Trimming took 5 bases from V and 0 from J; bases not matched to a gene: 10. The CDR3 runs 17 residues. From germline, CDR1 is SQVTM and CDR2 ANQGSEA. This CDR3 reads CSVNPGTSGTSTDTQYF. The CDR3 coding sequence is TGCAGCGTTAATCCCGGGACTAGCGGTACTAGCACAGATACGCAGTATTTT.

V usage is TRBV29-1 and J usage is TRBJ2-3; 7 bases are a match to TRBD2. V shed 2 bases and J 2 bases; nucleotides not matched to a gene: 7. The CDR3 loop spans 15 amino acids. Germline loops: CDR1 SQVTM, CDR2 ANQGSEA. CDR3 DNA: TGCAGCGTTGAACTTACTAGCGACCCCACAGATACGCAGTATTTT. Protein: CSVELTSDPTDTQYF.